The sequence of this TCR beta chain was determined in a study of T cell responses to AZD1222 COVID-19 vaccine. Study-level results: In a largely white British group with more females than males, clonal diversity was possibly underestimated. Only after the peak T cell response were repertoires sampled.

This clone was observed a handful of times. Antigen: not known. The V and J ends lost 1 base and 8 bases respectively, with 12 bases between them. The germline gives CDR1 SGHKS, CDR2 YYEKEE (reference sequence). The CDR3 runs to 13 residues. Generated by immunoSEQ multiplex PCR, the TCRdb table keeps only in-frame clones and is missing some. The data show approximately 130,000 clones, roughly nine tenths seen once. This clonotype was obtained from an adult who received the AZD1222 COVID-19 vaccine. The sequencing used peripheral blood, collected 28 days after the second AZD1222 dose. This sequence joins TRBV5-5 and TRBJ1-2; D not resolved. Written as DNA, the CDR3 is TGTGCCAGCAGCTTGCAGCAGGTCCAGGGCTACACCTTC. Its translation is CASSLQQVQGYTF.